This T cell receptor (beta chain) stems from a study of shared clonotypes between healthy human individuals. This clone occurred a few times. Deletions cut 5 bases from V and 9 bases from J, with 13 bases between. Germline V gene sequence: CDR1 DFQATT, CDR2 SNEGSKA (reference sequence). The CDR3 extends over 11 amino acids. Unsorted PBMCs provided DNA that was sequenced on ten immunoSEQ deep assay plates. Sequencing was performed with immunoSEQ multiplex PCR; in TCRdb, only in-frame clones are kept and a portion is missing. Found here are about 460,000 clones, roughly three quarters of them singletons; the top ten hold more than 10%. There were no recent acute infections or vaccinations among the donors, who were healthy HIV-negative adults. Only Caucasian adults living in Nashville, Tennessee made up the donor group.

Sequenced material: PBMCs. This chain joins TRBV20-1 and TRBJ2-5; D might be TRBD2 (6 bases). The TCR originated in a woman in her forties in good health. Some clones in this sample may be carry-over from other donors' samples. CDR3 coding DNA: TGCAGTGCTCCCCCATGGGAGGCCCAGTACTTC. Encoded protein: CSAPPWEAQYF.